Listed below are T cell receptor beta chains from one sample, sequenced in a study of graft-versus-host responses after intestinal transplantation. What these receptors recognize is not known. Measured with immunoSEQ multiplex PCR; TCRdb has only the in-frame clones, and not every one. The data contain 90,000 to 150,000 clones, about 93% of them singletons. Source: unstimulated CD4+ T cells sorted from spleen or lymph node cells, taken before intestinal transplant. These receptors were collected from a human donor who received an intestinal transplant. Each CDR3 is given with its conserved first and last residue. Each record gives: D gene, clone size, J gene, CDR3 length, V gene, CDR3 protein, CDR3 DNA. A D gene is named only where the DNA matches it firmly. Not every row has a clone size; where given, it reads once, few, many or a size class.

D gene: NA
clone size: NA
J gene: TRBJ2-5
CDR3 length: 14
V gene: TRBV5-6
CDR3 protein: CASSLPRVGETQYF
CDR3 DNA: TGTGCCAGCAGCTTGCCCAGGGTGGGAGAGACCCAGTACTTC

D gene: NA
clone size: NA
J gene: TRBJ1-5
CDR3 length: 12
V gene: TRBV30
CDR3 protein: CAWRGANQPQHF
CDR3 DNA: TGTGCCTGGAGGGGGGCCAATCAGCCCCAGCATTTT

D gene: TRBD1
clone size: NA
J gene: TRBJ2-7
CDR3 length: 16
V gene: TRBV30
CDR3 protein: CAWSVRTGTPLAEQYF
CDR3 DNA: TGTGCCTGGAGTGTACGGACAGGGACCCCCCTCGCCGAGCAGTACTTC

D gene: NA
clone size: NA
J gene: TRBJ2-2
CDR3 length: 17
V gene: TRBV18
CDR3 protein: CASSPSGGGYNTGELFF
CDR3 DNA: TGTGCCAGCTCACCCTCCGGCGGGGGCTATAACACCGGGGAGCTGTTTTTT

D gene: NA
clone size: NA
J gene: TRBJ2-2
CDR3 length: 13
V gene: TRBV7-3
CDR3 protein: CASSPQPTGELFF
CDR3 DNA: TGTGCCAGCAGCCCACAACCAACCGGGGAGCTGTTTTTT

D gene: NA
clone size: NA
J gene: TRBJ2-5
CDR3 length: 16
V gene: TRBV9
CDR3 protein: CASSVDQGLQGETQYF
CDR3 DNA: TGTGCCAGCAGCGTAGATCAGGGGCTTCAGGGAGAGACCCAGTACTTC

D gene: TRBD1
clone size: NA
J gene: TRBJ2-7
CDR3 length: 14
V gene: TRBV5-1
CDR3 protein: CASSFDRGGYEQYF
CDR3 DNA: TGCGCCAGCAGCTTCGACAGGGGGGGCTACGAGCAGTACTTC

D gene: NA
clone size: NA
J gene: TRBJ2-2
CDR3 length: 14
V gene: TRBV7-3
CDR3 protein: CASSLTPAGGELFF
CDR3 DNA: TGTGCCAGCAGCTTGACACCTGCGGGCGGGGAGCTGTTTTTT

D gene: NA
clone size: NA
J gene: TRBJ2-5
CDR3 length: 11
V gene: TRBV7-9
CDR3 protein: CASSPGETQYF
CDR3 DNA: TGTGCCAGCAGCCCAGGGGAGACCCAGTACTTC

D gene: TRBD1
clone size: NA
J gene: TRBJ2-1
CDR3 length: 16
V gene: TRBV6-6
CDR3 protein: CASSDPRTGAKSEQFF
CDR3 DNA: TGTGCCAGCAGCGATCCTCGGACAGGCGCCAAAAGTGAGCAGTTCTTC

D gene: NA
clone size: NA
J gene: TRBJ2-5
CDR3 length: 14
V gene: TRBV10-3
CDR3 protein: CAISAAPTGETQYF
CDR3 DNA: TGTGCCATCAGTGCCGCCCCCACGGGGGAGACCCAGTACTTC

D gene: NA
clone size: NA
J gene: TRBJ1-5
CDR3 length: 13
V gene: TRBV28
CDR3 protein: CASRSNSNQPQHF
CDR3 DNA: TGTGCCAGCAGGTCGAATAGCAATCAGCCCCAGCATTTT

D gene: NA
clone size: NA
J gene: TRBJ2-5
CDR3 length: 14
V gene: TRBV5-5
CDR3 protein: CASSPAAAEETQYF
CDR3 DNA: TGTGCCAGCAGCCCAGCGGCGGCGGAGGAGACCCAGTACTTC

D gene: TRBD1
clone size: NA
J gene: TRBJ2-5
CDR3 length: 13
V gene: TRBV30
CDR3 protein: CAWSGTGVETQYF
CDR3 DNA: TGTGCCTGGAGTGGGACAGGGGTAGAGACCCAGTACTTC

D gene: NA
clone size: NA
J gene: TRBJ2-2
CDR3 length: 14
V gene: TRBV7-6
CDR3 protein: CASSAGTMGGELFF
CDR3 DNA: TGTGCCAGCAGCGCCGGGACGATGGGCGGGGAGCTGTTTTTT

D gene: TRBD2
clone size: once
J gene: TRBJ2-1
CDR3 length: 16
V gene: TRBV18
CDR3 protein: CASSPLVLAGGFEQFF
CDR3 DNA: TGTGCCAGCTCACCACTTGTACTAGCGGGAGGGTTTGAGCAGTTCTTC

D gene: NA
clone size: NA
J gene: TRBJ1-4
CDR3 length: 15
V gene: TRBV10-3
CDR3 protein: CAISFGRASGEKLFF
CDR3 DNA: TGTGCCATCAGTTTCGGGAGGGCTTCGGGTGAAAAACTGTTTTTT

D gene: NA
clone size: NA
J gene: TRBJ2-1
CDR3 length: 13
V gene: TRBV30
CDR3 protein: CAWGRDNYNEQFF
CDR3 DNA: TGTGCCTGGGGACGGGACAACTACAATGAGCAGTTCTTC

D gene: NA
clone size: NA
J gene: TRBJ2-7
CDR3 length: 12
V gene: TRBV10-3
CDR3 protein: CAISHAGQEQYF
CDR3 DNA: TGTGCCATCAGCCACGCTGGACAAGAGCAGTACTTC

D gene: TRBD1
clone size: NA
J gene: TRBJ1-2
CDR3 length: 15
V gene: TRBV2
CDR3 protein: CASGTVRPGPYGYTF
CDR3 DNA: TGTGCCAGTGGGACAGTGAGGCCGGGGCCCTATGGCTACACCTTC

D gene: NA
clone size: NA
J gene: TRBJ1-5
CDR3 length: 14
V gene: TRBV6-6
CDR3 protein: CASRNRDSNQPQHF
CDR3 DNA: TGTGCCAGCAGGAACAGAGATAGCAATCAGCCCCAGCATTTT

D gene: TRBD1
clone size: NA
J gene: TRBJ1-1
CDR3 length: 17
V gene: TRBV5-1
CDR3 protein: CASSLDSMGQGVSEAFF
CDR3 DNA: TGCGCCAGCAGCTTGGATTCTATGGGACAGGGGGTCTCTGAAGCTTTCTTT

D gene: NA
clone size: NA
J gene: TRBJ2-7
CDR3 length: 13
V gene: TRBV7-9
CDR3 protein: CASSPGQLREQYF
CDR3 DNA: TGTGCCAGCAGCCCCGGTCAGCTTAGGGAGCAGTACTTC

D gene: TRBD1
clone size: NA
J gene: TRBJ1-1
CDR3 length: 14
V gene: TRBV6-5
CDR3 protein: CASRIRQGGTEAFF
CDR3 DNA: TGTGCCAGCAGGATTCGGCAGGGGGGCACTGAAGCTTTCTTT

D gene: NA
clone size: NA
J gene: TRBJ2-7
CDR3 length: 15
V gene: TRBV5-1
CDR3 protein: CASSLGEHRDYEQYF
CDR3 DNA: TGCGCCAGCAGCTTGGGTGAGCACAGAGACTACGAGCAGTACTTC

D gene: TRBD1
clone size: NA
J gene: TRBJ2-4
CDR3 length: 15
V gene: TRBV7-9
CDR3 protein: CASSLGGGAGNIQYF
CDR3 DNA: TGTGCCAGCAGCTTAGGAGGGGGCGCAGGTAACATTCAGTACTTC

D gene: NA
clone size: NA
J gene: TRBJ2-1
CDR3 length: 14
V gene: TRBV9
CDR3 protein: CASSASRGNNEQFF
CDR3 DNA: TGTGCCAGCAGCGCCTCTAGGGGGAACAATGAGCAGTTCTTC

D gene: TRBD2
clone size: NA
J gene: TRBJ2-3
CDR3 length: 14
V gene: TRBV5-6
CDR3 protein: CASSSTSGSYTQYF
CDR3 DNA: TGTGCCAGCAGCTCGACTAGCGGGAGTTATACGCAGTATTTT

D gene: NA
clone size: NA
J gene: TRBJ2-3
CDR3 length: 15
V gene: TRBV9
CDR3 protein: CASSVGGRQTDTQYF
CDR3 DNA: TGTGCCAGCAGCGTAGGGGGTCGTCAAACAGATACGCAGTATTTT

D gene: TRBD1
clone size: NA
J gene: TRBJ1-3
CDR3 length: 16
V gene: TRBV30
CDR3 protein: CAWSARDRESGNTIYF
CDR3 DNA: TGTGCCTGGAGTGCCCGGGACAGGGAGTCTGGAAACACCATATATTTT

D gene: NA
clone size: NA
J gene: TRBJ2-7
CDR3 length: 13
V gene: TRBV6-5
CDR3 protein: CASSYPGVHEQYF
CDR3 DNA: TGTGCCAGCAGTTACCCGGGGGTCCACGAGCAGTACTTC

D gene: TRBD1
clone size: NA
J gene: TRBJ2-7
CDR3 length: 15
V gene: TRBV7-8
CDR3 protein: CASSPGTGGSYEQYF
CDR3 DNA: TGTGCCAGCAGCCCCGGGACAGGGGGCTCCTACGAGCAGTACTTC

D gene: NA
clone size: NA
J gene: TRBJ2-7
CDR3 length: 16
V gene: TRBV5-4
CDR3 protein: CASSLAVGAGSYEQYF
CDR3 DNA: TGTGCCAGCAGCTTGGCCGTGGGGGCTGGGTCCTACGAGCAGTACTTC

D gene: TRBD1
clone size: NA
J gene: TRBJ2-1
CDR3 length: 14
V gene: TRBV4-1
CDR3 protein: CASSHGQGRNEQFF
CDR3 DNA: TGCGCCAGCAGCCATGGACAGGGGAGGAATGAGCAGTTCTTC

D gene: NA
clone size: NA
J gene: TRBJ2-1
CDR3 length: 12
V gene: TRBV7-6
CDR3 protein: CASSFSGNEQFF
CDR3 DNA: TGTGCCAGCAGCTTTAGTGGAAATGAGCAGTTCTTC

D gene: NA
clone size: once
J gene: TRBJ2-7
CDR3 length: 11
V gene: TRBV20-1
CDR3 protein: CSAREGGEQYF
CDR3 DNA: TGCAGTGCTAGAGAAGGGGGCGAGCAGTACTTC

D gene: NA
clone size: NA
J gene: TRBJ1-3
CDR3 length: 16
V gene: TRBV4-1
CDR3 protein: CASSQDGGASGNTIYF
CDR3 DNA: TGCGCCAGCAGCCAAGATGGGGGTGCTTCTGGAAACACCATATATTTT

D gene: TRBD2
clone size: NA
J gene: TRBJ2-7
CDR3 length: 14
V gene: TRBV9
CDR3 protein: CASSGGTSGYEQYF
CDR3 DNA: TGTGCCAGCAGCGGGGGGACTAGCGGGTACGAGCAGTACTTC

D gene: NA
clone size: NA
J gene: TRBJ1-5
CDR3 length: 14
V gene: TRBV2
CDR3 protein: CASSVGASNQPQHF
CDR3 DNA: TGTGCCAGCAGTGTAGGGGCTAGCAATCAGCCCCAGCATTTT

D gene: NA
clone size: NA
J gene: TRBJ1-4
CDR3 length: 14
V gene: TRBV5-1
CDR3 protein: CASSLDSTFEKLFF
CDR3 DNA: TGCGCCAGCAGCTTGGACAGCACCTTTGAAAAACTGTTTTTT

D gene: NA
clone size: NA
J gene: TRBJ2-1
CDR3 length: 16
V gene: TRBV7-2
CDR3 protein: CASSLDPRRSYNEQFF
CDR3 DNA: TGTGCCAGCAGCTTAGATCCTAGGAGGTCCTACAATGAGCAGTTCTTC

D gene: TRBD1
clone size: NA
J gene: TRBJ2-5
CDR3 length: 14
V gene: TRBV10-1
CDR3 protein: CASSGDRGLETQYF
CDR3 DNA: TGCGCCAGCAGTGGAGACAGGGGTCTAGAGACCCAGTACTTC

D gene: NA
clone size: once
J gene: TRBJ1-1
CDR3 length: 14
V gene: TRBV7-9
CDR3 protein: CASSLEALGPEAFF
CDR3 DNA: TGTGCCAGCAGCTTAGAAGCTCTTGGACCTGAAGCTTTCTTT

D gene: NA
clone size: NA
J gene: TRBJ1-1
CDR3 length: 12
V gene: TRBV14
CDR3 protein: CASSQAQPEAFF
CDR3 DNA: TGTGCCAGCAGCCAAGCCCAGCCTGAAGCTTTCTTT

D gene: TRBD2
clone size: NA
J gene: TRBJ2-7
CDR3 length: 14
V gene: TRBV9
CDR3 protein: CASSVTSANYEQYF
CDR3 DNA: TGTGCCAGCAGCGTAACTAGCGCCAACTACGAGCAGTACTTC

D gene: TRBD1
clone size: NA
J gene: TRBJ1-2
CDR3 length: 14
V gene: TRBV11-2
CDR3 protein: CASSPRGGIDGYTF
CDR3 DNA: TGTGCCAGCAGTCCCAGGGGGGGAATTGATGGCTACACCTTC

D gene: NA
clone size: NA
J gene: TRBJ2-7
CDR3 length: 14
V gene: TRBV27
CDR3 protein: CASSLGDKPYEQYF
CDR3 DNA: TGTGCCAGCAGTTTGGGAGATAAACCCTACGAGCAGTACTTC

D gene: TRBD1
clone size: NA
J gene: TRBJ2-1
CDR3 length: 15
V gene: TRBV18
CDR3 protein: CASSPSQGVFNEQFF
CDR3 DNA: TGTGCCAGCTCACCATCACAGGGGGTTTTCAATGAGCAGTTCTTC

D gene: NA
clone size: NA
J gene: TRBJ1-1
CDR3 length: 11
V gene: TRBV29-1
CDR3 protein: CSVGGGTEAFF
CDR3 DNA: TGCAGCGTCGGGGGTGGGACTGAAGCTTTCTTT

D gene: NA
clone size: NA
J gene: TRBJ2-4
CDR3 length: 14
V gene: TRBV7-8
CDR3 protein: CASSPWAKGNIQYF
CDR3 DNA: TGTGCCAGCAGTCCTTGGGCGAAGGGCAACATTCAGTACTTC

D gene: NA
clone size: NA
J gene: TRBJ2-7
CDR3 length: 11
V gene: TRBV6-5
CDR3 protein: CASSARTGQYF
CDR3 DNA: TGTGCCAGCAGTGCCCGAACCGGGCAGTACTTC

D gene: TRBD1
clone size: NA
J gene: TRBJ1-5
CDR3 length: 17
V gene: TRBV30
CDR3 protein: CAWSVHGAGGGNQPQHF
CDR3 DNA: TGTGCCTGGAGTGTACATGGGGCAGGGGGCGGCAATCAGCCCCAGCATTTT

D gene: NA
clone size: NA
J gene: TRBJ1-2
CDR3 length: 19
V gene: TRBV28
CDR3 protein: CASSPRIFRRGLGYYGYTF
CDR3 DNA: TGTGCCAGCAGCCCGAGGATTTTTAGGAGGGGACTAGGGTACTATGGCTACACCTTC

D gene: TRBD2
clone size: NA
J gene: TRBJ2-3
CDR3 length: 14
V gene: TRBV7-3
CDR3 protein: CASSLAGVRDTQYF
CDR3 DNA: TGTGCCAGCAGCTTAGCGGGAGTGAGGGATACGCAGTATTTT